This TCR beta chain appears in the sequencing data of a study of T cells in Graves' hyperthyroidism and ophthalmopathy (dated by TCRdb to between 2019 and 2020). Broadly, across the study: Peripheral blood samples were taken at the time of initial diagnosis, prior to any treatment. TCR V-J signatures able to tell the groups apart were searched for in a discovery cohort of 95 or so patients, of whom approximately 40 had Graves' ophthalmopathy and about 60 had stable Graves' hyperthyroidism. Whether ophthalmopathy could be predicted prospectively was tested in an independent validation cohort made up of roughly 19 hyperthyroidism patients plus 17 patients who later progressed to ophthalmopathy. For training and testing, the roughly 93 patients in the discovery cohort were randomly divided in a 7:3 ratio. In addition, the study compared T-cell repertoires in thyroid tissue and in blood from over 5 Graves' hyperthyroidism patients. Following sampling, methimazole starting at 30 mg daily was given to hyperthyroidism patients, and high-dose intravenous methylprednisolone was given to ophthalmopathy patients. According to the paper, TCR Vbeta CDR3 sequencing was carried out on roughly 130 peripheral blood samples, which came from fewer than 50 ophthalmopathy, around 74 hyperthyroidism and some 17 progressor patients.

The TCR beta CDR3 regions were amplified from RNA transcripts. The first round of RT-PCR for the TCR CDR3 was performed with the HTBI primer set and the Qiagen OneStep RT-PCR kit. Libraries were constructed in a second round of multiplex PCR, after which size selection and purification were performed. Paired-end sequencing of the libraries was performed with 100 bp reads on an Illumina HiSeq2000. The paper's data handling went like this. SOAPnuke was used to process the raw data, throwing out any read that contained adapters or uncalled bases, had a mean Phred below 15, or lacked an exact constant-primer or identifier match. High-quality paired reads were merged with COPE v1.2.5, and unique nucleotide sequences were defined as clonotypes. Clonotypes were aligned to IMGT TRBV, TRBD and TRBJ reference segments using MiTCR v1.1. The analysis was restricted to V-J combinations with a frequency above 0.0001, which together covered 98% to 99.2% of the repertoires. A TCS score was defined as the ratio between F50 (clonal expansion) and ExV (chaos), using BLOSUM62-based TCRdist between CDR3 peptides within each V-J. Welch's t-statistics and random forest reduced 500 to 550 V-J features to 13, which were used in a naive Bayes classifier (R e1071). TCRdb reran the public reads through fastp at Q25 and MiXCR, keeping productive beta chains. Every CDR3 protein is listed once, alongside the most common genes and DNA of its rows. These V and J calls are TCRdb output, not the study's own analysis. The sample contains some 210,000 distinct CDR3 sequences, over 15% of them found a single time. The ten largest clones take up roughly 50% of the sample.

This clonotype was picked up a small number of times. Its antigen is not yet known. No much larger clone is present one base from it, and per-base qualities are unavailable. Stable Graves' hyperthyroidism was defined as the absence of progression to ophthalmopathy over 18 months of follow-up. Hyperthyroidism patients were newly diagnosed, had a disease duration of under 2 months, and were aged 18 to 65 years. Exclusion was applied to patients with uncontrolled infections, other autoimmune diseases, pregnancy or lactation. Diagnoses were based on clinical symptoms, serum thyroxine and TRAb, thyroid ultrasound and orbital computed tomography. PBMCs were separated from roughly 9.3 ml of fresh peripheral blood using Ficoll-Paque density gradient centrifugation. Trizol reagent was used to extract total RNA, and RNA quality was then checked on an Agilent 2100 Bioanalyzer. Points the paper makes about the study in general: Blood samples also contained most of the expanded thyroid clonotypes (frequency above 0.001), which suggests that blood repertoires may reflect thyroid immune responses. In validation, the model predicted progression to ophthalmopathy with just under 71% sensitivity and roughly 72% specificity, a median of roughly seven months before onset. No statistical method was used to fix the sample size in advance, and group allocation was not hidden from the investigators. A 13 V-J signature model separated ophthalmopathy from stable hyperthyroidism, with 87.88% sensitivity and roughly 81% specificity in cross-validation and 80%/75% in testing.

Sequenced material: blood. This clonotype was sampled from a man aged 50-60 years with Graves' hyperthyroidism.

The CDR3 amino acid sequence is: CSAEGQVYNEQFF. The DNA reads as follows: TGCAGTGCAGAAGGACAGGTCTACAATGAGCAGTTCTTC. The sequence joins TRBV20-1 to TRBJ2-1; a stretch of 7 junction bases matches TRBD1. The germline V gene encodes CDR1 DFQATT and CDR2 SNEGSKA (reference sequence). Counted from cysteine to phenylalanine, this CDR3 has 13 amino acids. CDR3 DNA is the only sequence kept; it has 39 bases, read in frame from the first base. Trimming removed 6 bases from V and 3 bases from J; the gene matches leave 5 bases unexplained.